This record covers a single T cell receptor (beta chain). The antigen is not known. From alopecia areata patients, lesional scalp punch biopsies and peripheral blood were collected. Germline V gene lookup returns CDR1 GTSNPN and CDR2 SVGIG (reference sequence). The CDR3 loop spans 13 amino acids. Deletions cut 0 bases from V and 4 bases from J, with 6 bases between. The data were obtained in a study of CD8+ T cells in alopecia areata. Study at large: Each of the treated patients was given oral tofacitinib, 5 to 10 mg twice daily, for moderate-to-severe alopecia areata. The tofacitinib course ran for 6 to 18 months and was followed by 6 months off drug.

Extracted RNA was reverse transcribed, and the resulting cDNA served as sequencing template. This table comes from immunoSEQ multiplex PCR, and its TCRdb copy is limited to in-frame clones, with some not included. The sample consists of 150,000 to 180,000 clones, 45% to 55% of them appearing once. Whole-study results and caveats: Greater clonality was observed in lesional scalp samples, especially alopecia totalis/universalis, versus normal scalp.

The specimen comprised CD8+ T cells sorted from blood, sampled at week 0. The chain links TRBV30 to TRBJ1-4; unclear D gene. The TCR sequence derives from a human donor with alopecia areata. The CDR3 spells CAWSVNGNEKLFF. CDR3 DNA: TGTGCCTGGAGTGTGAACGGTAATGAAAAACTGTTTTTT.